The 27 T cell receptor beta chains below were found in one sample sequenced in a study of shared clonotypes between healthy human individuals (dated by TCRdb to about 2020). For the CD8 naive samples, CD45RO-negative cells were positively selected for CCR7, yielding a CD45RA+CCR7+ population from which TemRA cells were excluded. The library was built by means of the immunoSEQ multiplex PCR assay. TCRdb took this table from immuneACCESS and kept in-frame rearrangements with V and J called. Such tables lack part of the clones; where checked against another copy, unresolved V genes explain under half of the gap, and the rest is unexplained. Recorded for this sample are about 2 million clones; around 96% of them occurred a single time. The leading ten clones occupy 1.2% of the sample. Sequenced sample: naive CD8+ T cells sorted from blood. The cell subset or site label, read with the paper, signifies: CD45RA+CCR7+. The receptors were gathered from a man between 18 and 29 years old in good health.

The chain recombines TRBV10-1 with TRBJ2-3; TRBD2 agrees at 10 bases. CDR1 WNHNN and CDR2 SYGVQD come from the germline V gene (reference sequence). The V gene end was trimmed by 3 bases and the J gene end by 4 bases; junction bases not matched to a gene: 4. The CDR3 sequence is 15 residues long. The DNA of the CDR3 is TGCGCCAGCAGTGATGGGACTAGCGCCGCAGATACGCAGTATTTT. Amino acid sequence: CASSDGTSAADTQYF.

This rearrangement joins TRBV5-4 to TRBJ1-3, with D perhaps TRBD1 (5 bases). Per germline, CDR1 SGHNT and CDR2 YYREEE (reference sequence). The V gene lost 4 bases and the J gene lost 0 bases, with 8 bases spanning the gap. The CDR3 extends over 14 amino acids. The CDR3 region has the DNA TGTGCCAGCAGCGGAGACAGCTCTGGAAACACCATATATTTT. Its protein product is CASSGDSSGNTIYF. Filled out from reference TRBV5-4 and TRBJ1-3, the complete variable domain reads ETGVTQSPTHLIKTRGQQVTLRCSSQSGHNTVSWYQQALGQGPQFIFQYYREEENGRGNFPPRFSGLQFPNYSSELNVNALELDDSALYLCASSGDSSGNTIYFGEGSWLTVV.

The CDR3 DNA reads as TGTGCCAGCAGCTTAAACCCCGGACTAGCGGGGGGATTATACGAGCAGTACTTC. It yields the protein CASSLNPGLAGGLYEQYF. The chain employs TRBV7-3 and TRBJ2-7; TRBD2 matches 14 bases. The V segment lost 1 base and the J segment 4 bases; nucleotides outside the gene matches: 9. The CDR3 spans 18 residues. Germline CDR1 is SGHTA and CDR2 is FQGTGA.

V usage is TRBV15 and J usage is TRBJ2-5, with 8 bases lining up with TRBD1. CDR1 is LNHNV and CDR2 is YYDKDF in the germline V gene (reference sequence). Trimming at V came to 4 bases and at J to 2 bases, leaving 9 bases not matched to a gene. The CDR3 runs 16 residues. The CDR3 loop is CATSILTGALQETQYF. CDR3 sequence (DNA): TGTGCCACCAGCATTTTGACAGGGGCCTTACAAGAGACCCAGTACTTC.

Remarks on this clone: The sample holds other DNA sequences that translate to the same CDR3. This sequence joins TRBV27 and TRBJ2-7; TRBD1 matches at 8 bases. The CDR3 length is 13 residues. The trim removed 6 bases at V and 7 bases at J, leaving 8 bases unmatched. Germline V CDR1 and CDR2: MNHEY, SMNVEV (reference sequence). The CDR3 DNA follows: TGTGCCAGCAGCCCCGACAGGGGTCGGGAGCAGTACTTC. The encoded protein is CASSPDRGREQYF.

The chain combines TRBV4-1 with TRBJ2-2; D remains ambiguous. Trimming pared 1 base from V and 2 bases from J, leaving 11 bases between. Germline V gene data show CDR1 as MGHRA and CDR2 as YSYEKL. The CDR3 spans 16 residues. The CDR3 region is CASSQVLGVNTGELFF. The CDR3 nucleotides read TGCGCCAGCAGCCAAGTCCTAGGAGTAAACACCGGGGAGCTGTTTTTT.

The chain links TRBV6-1 to TRBJ2-4; perhaps TRBD2 as D (6 bases). Trimming removed 1 base at V and 0 bases at J, with 10 bases between. The germline CDR1 and CDR2 sequences are MNHNS and SASEGT. This CDR3 is built from 16 residues. In nucleotides, the CDR3 is TGTGCCAGCAGTGAAGGGGGGGTTCGAGCCAAAAACATTCAGTACTTC. It codes for CASSEGGVRAKNIQYF.

V and J are TRBV7-9 and TRBJ2-4; TRBD2 aligns across 7 bases. This CDR3 comprises 18 residues. Germline V CDR1 and CDR2: SEHNR, FQNEAQ (reference sequence). V was clipped by 1 base and J by 0 bases; unmatched bases: 9. CDR3 residues: CASSLGPLGGIAKNIQYF. The CDR3 coding sequence is TGTGCCAGCAGCTTAGGTCCCCTGGGAGGGATAGCCAAAAACATTCAGTACTTC.

The chain recombines TRBV5-6 with TRBJ1-2; D is unresolved. V lost 3 bases, J lost 9 bases, and 15 bases lay in between. There are 13 residues in the CDR3. Germline assignment: CDR1 SGHDT and CDR2 YYEEEE. The CDR3 DNA is TGTGCCAGCAGCTGGACCCCAGGCAGTAGCTACACCTTC. Amino acids: CASSWTPGSSYTF. The full variable domain, in which reference TRBV5-6 and TRBJ1-2 provide the parts outside the CDR3, is DAGVTQSPTHLIKTRGQQVTLRCSPKSGHDTVSWYQQALGQGPQFIFQYYEEEERQRGNFPDRFSGHQFPNYSSELNVNALLLGDSALYLCASSWTPGSSYTFGSGTRLTVV.

This clone appeared a single time. At the DNA level, this CDR3 is encoded by other sequences in the same sample as well. V usage is TRBV9 and J usage is TRBJ1-1; D call uncertain. The V gene lost 3 bases and the J gene lost 5 bases, with 5 bases spanning the gap. CDR1 is SGDLS and CDR2 is YYNGEE in the germline V gene. This CDR3 has 11 residues. CDR3 in DNA: TGTGCCAGCAGCGGCGGGACTGAAGCTTTCTTT. It is translated as CASSGGTEAFF.

This clone appeared a single time. This chain joins TRBV5-1 and TRBJ2-2; possibly TRBD2 for D (6 bases). The CDR3 has 15 residues. The V end was cut by 0 bases, the J end by 6 bases, with 12 bases between. The germline gives CDR1 SGHRS, CDR2 YFSETQ. CDR3 bases: TGCGCCAGCAGCTTGGGTCCGGGAGTGGCCGGGGAGCTGTTTTTT. Translated, it gives CASSLGPGVAGELFF.

This chain joins TRBV7-9 and TRBJ2-3; 9 bases map to TRBD2. V was pared by 1 base and J by 1 base, with 6 bases of the junction left unmatched. The germline V gene has CDR1 SEHNR and CDR2 FQNEAQ (reference sequence). The CDR3 is made up of 17 amino acids. CDR3 nucleotide sequence: TGTGCCAGCAGCTTAGAGAAACTAGCGGGCGGCACAGATACGCAGTATTTT. Amino acids: CASSLEKLAGGTDTQYF.

The genes are TRBV4-1 and TRBJ1-4, with 12 bases identical to TRBD1. V lost 5 bases, J lost 8 bases, and 3 bases stayed unmatched. CDR3 length equals 14 residues. CDR1 is MGHRA, CDR2 YSYEKL, per germline. CDR3 nucleotide sequence: TGCGCCAGCAGCGGGACAGGGGGCAGGGAAAAACTGTTTTTT. Translating gives CASSGTGGREKLFF.

To note about this clone: Other nucleotide sequences in the sample specify the same CDR3. V usage is TRBV15 and J usage is TRBJ1-1; D ambiguous. The V gene's germline CDR1 is LNHNV and CDR2 YYDKDF (reference sequence). The CDR3 spans 14 residues. V lost 0 bases, J lost 0 bases, and 5 bases lay in between. CDR3 nucleotides: TGTGCCACCAGCAGAGATCCGATGAACACTGAAGCTTTCTTT. Amino acids: CATSRDPMNTEAFF.

The chain has TRBV27 and TRBJ2-5, with D possibly TRBD1 on 6 matching bases. CDR3 size: 14 residues. With 6 bases removed from V and 2 bases from J, the gap between germline ends came to 13 bases. The V gene's germline CDR1 is MNHEY and CDR2 SMNVEV (reference sequence). The CDR3 is CASRPLGQQETQYF. The CDR3 bases are TGTGCCAGCAGACCCCTTGGACAGCAAGAGACCCAGTACTTC.

The CDR3: CASSPTGYRELFF. The CDR3 DNA reads TGTGCCAGTAGCCCGACAGGGTACAGGGAGCTGTTTTTT. This chain links TRBV19 with TRBJ2-2, with 7 bases lining up with TRBD1. CDR3 size: 13 residues. Germline-derived CDR1 and CDR2 are LNHDA and SQIVND (reference sequence). The junction had 7 bases not matched to a gene; V was cut back by 6 bases and J by 9 bases.

V and J are TRBV9 and TRBJ2-7; 9 bases map to TRBD1. The CDR3 has 16 amino acids. CDR1 and CDR2 from the germline V gene are SGDLS and YYNGEE. J lost 5 bases, V lost 4 bases, and 13 bases had no gene match. CDR3 in DNA: TGTGCCAGCAGCAACTCCGGGACAGGGTTTGGGGACGAGCAGTACTTC. Translated: CASSNSGTGFGDEQYF.

This clone appeared a single time. The chain uses TRBV29-1 and TRBJ2-1, with 9 nucleotides matching TRBD2. The CDR3 has 15 amino acids. Germline CDR1 reads SQVTM; CDR2 reads ANQGSEA. The junction had 10 bases not matched to a gene; V was cut back by 5 bases and J by 5 bases. The CDR3 coding sequence is TGCAGCGTTTGTAGCGGGAGTGGGACCAACAATGAGCAGTTCTTC. Translated, it gives CSVCSGSGTNNEQFF.

The V and J genes are TRBV11-2 and TRBJ2-2; D not certain. This CDR3 contains 13 residues. V was clipped by 5 bases and J by 1 base, with 5 bases between them. The germline V gene has CDR1 SGHAT and CDR2 FQNNGV. CDR3 region: CASSVENTGELFF. In DNA form, the CDR3 reads TGTGCCAGCAGCGTGGAGAACACCGGGGAGCTGTTTTTT.

This clone was counted only a few times. The V and J genes are TRBV5-5 and TRBJ2-7; 10 positions match TRBD2. The trim removed 3 bases at V and 5 bases at J, leaving 2 bases unmatched. CDR1 is SGHKS, CDR2 YYEKEE, per germline (reference sequence). The CDR3 is 13 amino acids. The CDR3 sequence: CASSSGLADEQYF. In nucleotides, the CDR3 is TGTGCCAGCAGCTCAGGACTAGCGGACGAGCAGTACTTC.

Of note for this clone: At the DNA level, this CDR3 is encoded by other sequences in the same sample as well. The genes are TRBV9 and TRBJ1-1; D unclear. Trimming stripped 4 bases from V and 1 base from J, with 8 bases between. The V gene's germline CDR1 is SGDLS and CDR2 YYNGEE. The CDR3 is made up of 13 amino acids. The CDR3 sequence is CASSPAGNTEAFF. The CDR3 DNA reads TGTGCCAGCAGCCCCGCAGGGAACACTGAAGCTTTCTTT.

The rearrangement links TRBV21-1 to TRBJ2-1; the table's D call, TRBD2, has no DNA check behind it. TRBV21-1 counts as a pseudogene. This CDR3 has 18 amino acids. Here the CDR3 DNA reads TGTGCCAGCAGCAAAGTTGCCGTCGATCGGGGGACCTACAATGAGCAGTTCTTC. This sequence encodes CASSKVAVDRGTYNEQFF.

As to this clone: Other DNA sequences in this sample translate to the same CDR3. In DNA form, the CDR3 reads TGTGCCAGCAGCTTGGGCGGGGGGTCCACAGATACGCAGTATTTT. This translates into CASSLGGGSTDTQYF. The chain carries TRBV5-6 and TRBJ2-3, with 8 bases aligning to TRBD2. J gave up 2 bases and V 0 bases, and 2 bases lay outside the gene matches. Germline V gene sequence: CDR1 SGHDT, CDR2 YYEEEE. CDR3 length equals 15 residues.

V is TRBV11-2 and J is TRBJ2-1; 7 nucleotides align to TRBD1. The V gene end was trimmed by 5 bases and the J gene end by 6 bases; junction bases not matched to a gene: 10. This CDR3 region has 15 residues. The V gene's germline CDR1 is SGHAT and CDR2 FQNNGV. DNA for the CDR3: TGTGCCAGCAGCCCTTGGACAGGCCCTCTCAATGAGCAGTTCTTC. This translates into CASSPWTGPLNEQFF.

Points on this clone: The same CDR3 arises from other DNA sequences in this sample as well. The rearrangement joins TRBV29-1 to TRBJ2-7, with a tentative D call TRBD1 (6 bases). The CDR3 is made up of 11 amino acids. Trimming cost V 5 bases and J 3 bases, with 8 bases left between them. From germline, CDR1 is SQVTM and CDR2 ANQGSEA. CDR3 nucleotide sequence: TGCAGCGTTACACAGGGCTACGAGCAGTACTTC. This sequence encodes CSVTQGYEQYF.

This clone came up once. The genes are TRBV4-3 and TRBJ1-2, with D maybe TRBD1 (6 bases). CDR1 LGHNA and CDR2 YSLEER come from the germline V gene. The CDR3 contains 17 residues. V lost 0 bases and J 0 bases, leaving 14 bases between the germline ends. CDR3 coding DNA: TGCGCCAGCAGCCAAGATCCCGATACAGGGTCTAACTATGGCTACACCTTC. It specifies CASSQDPDTGSNYGYTF.

The rearrangement links TRBV9 to TRBJ2-7, with a possible D match to TRBD2 (5 bases). V gave up 0 bases and J gave up 4 bases, with 14 bases separating them. This CDR3 region has 15 residues. Germline V lookup: CDR1 SGDLS, CDR2 YYNGEE. The CDR3 nucleotides are TGTGCCAGCAGCGTAGGAGTGGGAGCGCTTTACGAGCAGTACTTC. It codes for CASSVGVGALYEQYF.